This T cell receptor beta chain appears in the sequencing data of a study of blood T cell repertoires in COVID-19. As for the study in general: From the United States, Italy and Spain came samples of acute and convalescent COVID-19. The cDNA or gDNA used as material had been derived from T cells, B-cell-depleted T cells, or PBMCs.

Profiling relied on immunoSEQ multiplex PCR, and the TCRdb table lists in-frame clones only, not all of them. The data show tens of thousands of clones, approximately 85% seen once. The CDR3 consists of 16 residues. Germline values: CDR1 SQVTM, CDR2 ANQGSEA. J gave up 4 bases and V 6 bases, and 12 bases lay outside the gene matches. The clonotype originates from a man aged 50-59 years with COVID-19, enrolled during active disease. V and J are TRBV29-1 and TRBJ1-4; 9 bases are a match to TRBD1. The sample was peripheral blood. The CDR3 reads CSVKGGQGGSNEKLFF. DNA of the CDR3: TGCAGCGTGAAAGGGGGACAGGGAGGGAGTAATGAAAAACTGTTTTTT.